The 18 T cell receptor beta chains presented below share a single source sample, sequenced in a study of T cells after yellow fever vaccination. Each CDR3 protein is one row after TCRdb ran MiXCR on the 5' RACE reads. The sample holds over 110,000 distinct CDR3 sequences, 7.7% seen once. This specimen was CD4+ T cells sorted from PBMCs, taken 5 days after the yellow fever booster vaccination. All receptors come from a man in his thirties or forties who received the YFV17D yellow fever vaccine.

This clonotype was observed a few times. The chain uses TRBV7-2 and TRBJ1-3; no firm D call. Germline V gene sequence: CDR1 SGHTA, CDR2 FQGNSA. Trimming took 5 bases from V and 4 from J, leaving 3 bases between them. This CDR3 is 11 amino acids long. Here the CDR3 reads CASSQGNTIYF. For the CDR3, the DNA is TGTGCCAGCAGCCAAGGAAACACCATATATTTT.

Remarks on this clonotype: A read error may explain this, as a much larger clone is one base away. This chain joins TRBV7-9 and TRBJ2-7; D gene unclear. V gave up 5 bases and J gave up 2 bases, with 16 bases separating them. This CDR3 has 15 residues. Germline V gene lookup returns CDR1 SEHNR and CDR2 FQNEAQ (reference sequence). For the CDR3, the DNA is TGTGCCAGCAGCGGTGCTCTGGGTAAGCCCTACGAGCAGTACTTC. Amino acid sequence: CASSGALGKPYEQYF.

Points on this clonotype: This may be a read error: a much more frequent sequence differs by one nucleotide. The chain has TRBV12-3 or TRBV12-4 and TRBJ2-1; either TRBD1 or TRBD2 may supply D (5 bases each). V was shortened by 6 bases and J by 10 bases, with 16 bases between the two germline ends. This CDR3 is 13 amino acids long. Here the CDR3 DNA reads TGTGCCAGCAGGCCCCCCGGGGCTAAAGAGCAGTTCTTC. Translated: CASRPPGAKEQFF.

This clonotype appeared many times. The chain links TRBV6-1 to TRBJ1-1; D possibly corresponds to TRBD1 (5 bases). Trimming took 10 bases from V and 5 from J, leaving 17 bases between them. CDR3 size: 13 residues. Germline V lookup: CDR1 MNHNS, CDR2 SASEGT. CDR3 sequence (DNA): TGTGCCACCCAAGCAAGCGGGGGAACTGAAGCTTTCTTT. Translating gives CATQASGGTEAFF.

The CDR3 nucleotides read TGTGCCAGCAGCTTAGGGTGGGCGCACAATGAGCAGTTCTTC. It yields the protein CASSLGWAHNEQFF. The chain couples TRBV7-9 to TRBJ2-1; D is unresolved. Trimming cost V 1 base and J 5 bases, with 9 bases left between them. CDR1 and CDR2 (germline): SEHNR, FQNEAQ (reference sequence). The CDR3 is made up of 14 amino acids.

The table lists this clonotype with many counts. The V gene is TRBV15, the J gene TRBJ1-5; no reliable D call. The length of the CDR3 is 15 residues. The V gene's germline CDR1 is LNHNV and CDR2 YYDKDF (reference sequence). Trimming stripped 2 bases from V and 0 bases from J, with 8 bases between. CDR3 sequence: CATSRLLRSNQPQHF. The DNA for the CDR3 is TGTGCCACCAGCAGATTGTTACGTAGCAATCAGCCCCAGCATTTT. Combining the CDR3 with reference TRBV15 and TRBJ1-5 gives the whole variable domain DAMVIQNPRYQVTQFGKPVTLSCSQTLNHNVMYWYQQKSSQAPKLLFHYYDKDFNNEADTPDNFQSRRPNTSFCFLDIRSPGLGDTAMYLCATSRLLRSNQPQHFGDGTRLSIL.

At least ten counts were recorded for this clonotype. The chain is built from TRBV7-2 and TRBJ2-6; D gene uncertain. V lost 0 bases to trimming and J lost 2 bases, with 5 bases between them. CDR3 length: 15 residues. Germline V gene sequence: CDR1 SGHTA, CDR2 FQGNSA. CDR3 in DNA: TGTGCCAGCAGCTTAGCTCGGGCTGGGGCCAACGTCCTGACTTTC. Its protein is CASSLARAGANVLTF.

The gene calls are TRBV12-3 or TRBV12-4 and TRBJ2-1, with D possibly being TRBD1 or TRBD2 (6 bases each). V shed 6 bases and J shed 5 bases, with 17 bases lying between them. The CDR3 length is 15 residues. The CDR3 coding sequence is TGTGCCAGCAGCCCCGGAGGGGGAACACACAATGAGCAGTTCTTC. Protein sequence: CASSPGGGTHNEQFF.

The gene calls are TRBV20-1 and TRBJ2-3; 10 positions match TRBD2. This CDR3 is 17 amino acids long. The germline V gene has CDR1 DFQATT and CDR2 SNEGSKA (reference sequence). V shed 6 bases, J shed 4 bases, and the junction held 16 bases outside the gene matches. CDR3 DNA sequence: TGCAGTGCAGGCTCGGCTAGCGGGAGTTTGGGGGCAGATACGCAGTATTTT. Translation gives CSAGSASGSLGADTQYF.

There are many counts of this clonotype. Germline is not matched at one junction end, which may reflect a read error. The chain combines TRBV2 with TRBJ2-7; the D call may be TRBD1 or TRBD2 (5 bases each). The germline gives CDR1 SNHLY, CDR2 FYNNEI. This CDR3 region has 8 residues. In DNA form, the CDR3 reads TGTGCCAGCAGTGCCGGGACCTTC. This gives the protein CASSAGTF. The full variable domain, rest sourced from reference TRBV2 and TRBJ2-7, is EPEVTQTPSHQVTQMGQEVILRCVPISNHLYFYWYRQILGQKVEFLVSFYNNEISEKSEIFDDQFSVERPDGSNFTLKIRSTKLEDSAMYFCASSAGTFGPGTRLTVT.

This clonotype was seen ten or more times. The chain recombines TRBV20-1 with TRBJ2-3; 12 bases line up with TRBD2. The CDR3 sequence is 15 residues long. V lost 2 bases to trimming and J lost 7 bases; unmatched junction nucleotides: 7. Per germline, CDR1 DFQATT and CDR2 SNEGSKA (reference sequence). CDR3 sequence: CSARFLAGGPNTQYF. The CDR3 DNA sequence: TGCAGTGCTAGATTTCTAGCGGGAGGGCCAAATACGCAGTATTTT.

This clonotype has a count of ten or more. J is TRBJ2-7 and V is TRBV5-1; 9 bases align to TRBD1. The ends lost 3 bases at V and 3 bases at J; junction bases unmatched: 13. Germline assignment: CDR1 SGHRS and CDR2 YFSETQ. The CDR3 runs to 17 residues. In DNA, the CDR3 is TGCGCCAGCAGCTCTAGTCCTCGGACAGGGGTCGGCTACGAGCAGTACTTC. It is translated as CASSSSPRTGVGYEQYF.

This clonotype was detected ten times or more. V gene TRBV12-3 or TRBV12-4 combines with J gene TRBJ2-6; D is uncertain. This CDR3 has 15 amino acids. Trimming took 2 bases from V and 2 from J, leaving 7 bases between them. CDR3 amino acids: CASSLRRAGANVLTF. Written as DNA, the CDR3 is TGTGCCAGCAGTTTACGTAGGGCTGGGGCCAACGTCCTGACTTTC.

This sequence joins TRBV19 and TRBJ2-3; 15 bases line up with TRBD2. Per the germline V gene, CDR1 is LNHDA and CDR2 is SQIVND (reference sequence). V dropped 7 bases and J dropped 1; count of bases not matched to a gene: 3. This CDR3 region has 16 residues. CDR3 residues: CASKGLAGGGTDTQYF. CDR3 bases: TGTGCCAGTAAGGGACTAGCGGGAGGTGGCACAGATACGCAGTATTTT.

In its sample, this clonotype was seen a few times. This chain uses TRBV7-2 with TRBJ2-5, with 8 nucleotides matching TRBD1. There are 14 residues in the CDR3. Trimming took 5 bases from V and 4 from J; bases not matched to a gene: 6. CDR1 and CDR2 from the germline V gene are SGHTA and FQGNSA. CDR3 DNA: TGTGCCAGCAGCATCGACAGGGGACCAGAGACCCAGTACTTC. Translation: CASSIDRGPETQYF.

This clonotype was counted between two and nine times. The chain carries TRBV3-1 and TRBJ2-5; D is undetermined. This CDR3 has 13 amino acids. The germline gives CDR1 LGHDT, CDR2 YNNKEL (reference sequence). V lost 2 bases and J 0 bases, leaving 4 bases between the germline ends. The CDR3 DNA sequence: TGTGCCAGCAGCCAATTACACCAAGAGACCCAGTACTTC. It codes for CASSQLHQETQYF.

At least ten counts were recorded for this clonotype. CDR3 sequence: CASSNCRDGSETQYF. CDR3 DNA: TGTGCCAGCAGTAACTGCCGGGACGGCTCAGAGACCCAGTACTTC. The chain has TRBV6-4 and TRBJ2-5, with D perhaps given as TRBD1 or TRBD2 (5 bases each). CDR1 is MRHNA, CDR2 SNTAGT, per germline. CDR3 length: 15 amino acids. V lost 5 bases, J lost 4 bases, and 17 bases lay in between.

This clonotype was detected a few times. This chain uses TRBV19 with TRBJ2-2; TRBD2 agrees at 10 bases. The CDR3 is made up of 14 amino acids. From germline, CDR1 is LNHDA and CDR2 SQIVND (reference sequence). Trimming took 6 bases from V and 6 from J; bases not matched to a gene: 4. Here the CDR3 reads CASRPSGSSGELFF. Written as DNA, the CDR3 is TGTGCCAGTAGGCCTAGCGGGAGCTCCGGGGAGCTGTTTTTT.